This T cell receptor beta chain derives from a study of T cells in Graves' hyperthyroidism and ophthalmopathy. This clonotype was seen a few times. CDR1 WNHNN and CDR2 SYGVQD come from the germline V gene (reference sequence). The CDR3 has 17 amino acids. Trimming removed 0 bases from V and 6 bases from J, with 20 bases in between. RNA transcripts gave rise to amplified TCR beta CDR3 regions. TCR CDR3 underwent first-round RT-PCR with the HTBI primer set. MiXCR, applied by TCRdb to the multiplex PCR reads, yields one record per CDR3 protein. This table has approximately 690,000 distinct CDR3 sequences, more than 20% appearing once.

This chain links TRBV10-1 with TRBJ2-5, with D tentatively TRBD1 (6 bases). Input material: blood. This TCR derives from a man aged 25-45 years with Graves' ophthalmopathy. CDR3: CASSESPPTGRLKTQYF. Written as DNA, the CDR3 is TGCGCCAGCAGTGAGTCCCCTCCGACAGGTCGTCTAAAGACCCAGTACTTC.